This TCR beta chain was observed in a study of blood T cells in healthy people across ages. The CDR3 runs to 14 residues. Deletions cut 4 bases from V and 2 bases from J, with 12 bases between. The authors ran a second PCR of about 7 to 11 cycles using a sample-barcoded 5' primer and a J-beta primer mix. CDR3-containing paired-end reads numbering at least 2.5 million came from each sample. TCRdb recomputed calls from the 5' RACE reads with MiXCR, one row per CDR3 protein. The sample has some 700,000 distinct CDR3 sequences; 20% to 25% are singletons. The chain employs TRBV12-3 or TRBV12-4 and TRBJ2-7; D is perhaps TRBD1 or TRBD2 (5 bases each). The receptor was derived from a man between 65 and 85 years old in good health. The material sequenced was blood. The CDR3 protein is CASSSIGATYEQYF. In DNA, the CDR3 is TGTGCCAGCAGTTCAATCGGGGCAACCTACGAGCAGTACTTC.